This is a list of T cell receptor beta chains from one sample in a study of blood T cell repertoires in COVID-19. The repertoire was sequenced with immunoSEQ multiplex PCR; TCRdb's copy has only in-frame clones and lacks some. The repertoire holds 200,000 to 250,000 clones, 70% to 90% seen once, with under 5% in the top ten. Material for sequencing was peripheral blood. The receptor source for this set is a man in his forties or fifties with acute or convalescent COVID-19. Both conserved end residues are part of each CDR3. A D gene is named only where the DNA matches it firmly. For some rows the clone size is stated as once, few or many, or as a class when expanded; others skip it.

TRBV5-1	TRBJ1-1	-	TRBD1	CASSLGQGADTEAFF	TGCGCCAGCAGCTTGGGACAGGGAGCGGACACTGAAGCTTTCTTT
TRBV5-1	TRBJ2-7	-	-	CASSTGNRPYEQYF	TGCGCCAGCAGTACAGGGAATCGGCCCTACGAGCAGTACTTC
TRBV9	TRBJ2-3	-	TRBD2	CASSSGGTSATDTQYF	TGTGCCAGCAGCTCAGGAGGGACTAGCGCCACAGATACGCAGTATTTT
TRBV10-1	TRBJ1-2	few	-	CASSEGPANYGYTF	TGCGCCAGCAGTGAGGGTCCGGCTAACTATGGCTACACCTTC
TRBV7-9	TRBJ1-5	-	-	CASSLDLNQPQHF	TGTGCCAGCAGCTTAGACTTAAATCAGCCCCAGCATTTT
TRBV20-1	TRBJ1-2	few	TRBD1	CSASPDRATGYTF	TGCAGTGCTAGTCCGGACAGGGCCACTGGCTACACCTTC
TRBV28	TRBJ2-7	-	TRBD2	CASRKREGFYEQYF	TGTGCCAGCAGAAAGCGGGAGGGCTTTTACGAGCAGTACTTC
TRBV6-5	TRBJ2-5	-	TRBD1	CASSLEGQGLETQYF	TGTGCCAGCAGTTTAGAGGGACAGGGTTTAGAGACCCAGTACTTC
TRBV11-3	TRBJ2-7	-	-	CASSPAYEQYF	TGTGCCAGCAGCCCAGCCTACGAGCAGTACTTC
TRBV6-5	TRBJ1-4	-	-	CASSPEEYREKLFF	TGTGCCAGCAGTCCCGAGGAATACCGTGAAAAACTGTTTTTT
TRBV7-9	TRBJ1-5	-	-	CASSLVGSGNQPQHF	TGTGCCAGCAGCTTAGTCGGTTCGGGGAATCAGCCCCAGCATTTT
TRBV18	TRBJ2-7	-	TRBD1	CASSPDRRSSYKQYF	TGTGCCAGCTCACCGGACAGGAGAAGCTCCTACAAGCAGTACTTC
TRBV12-5	TRBJ2-2	-	-	CASGRQGWLGGELFF	TGTGCTAGTGGTCGGCAGGGGTGGTTGGGCGGGGAGCTGTTTTTT
TRBV19	TRBJ2-7	-	-	CASSNQDGYEQYF	TGTGCCAGTAGTAACCAAGACGGGTACGAGCAGTACTTC
TRBV4-1	TRBJ2-2	-	TRBD2	CASSREGRGGTGELFF	TGCGCCAGCAGCCGGGAAGGCCGGGGGGGGACCGGGGAGCTGTTTTTT
TRBV5-4	TRBJ2-2	-	TRBD2	CASSYAAGDVGTGELFF	TGTGCCAGCAGCTATGCAGCGGGAGATGTTGGAACCGGGGAGCTGTTTTTT
TRBV7-8	TRBJ2-1	-	TRBD2	CASSRLAGAYEQFF	TGTGCCAGCAGCAGACTAGCGGGTGCCTATGAGCAGTTCTTC
TRBV18	TRBJ2-7	-	-	CASSPAGGGVYEQYF	TGTGCCAGCTCACCGGCCGGAGGGGGGGTGTACGAGCAGTACTTC
TRBV30	TRBJ2-5	-	-	CAWNIGREGETQYF	TGTGCCTGGAATATAGGGCGGGAAGGAGAGACCCAGTACTTC
TRBV7-9	TRBJ2-7	-	-	CASSPDRYEQYF	TGTGCCAGCAGCCCCGACAGGTACGAGCAGTACTTC
TRBV7-9	TRBJ2-7	-	-	CASSPRDTSYEQYF	TGTGCCAGCAGCCCGCGTGACACCTCCTACGAGCAGTACTTC
TRBV5-1	TRBJ1-2	-	TRBD1	CASSPGTGGGYGYTF	TGCGCCAGCAGCCCTGGGACAGGGGGTGGCTATGGCTACACCTTC
TRBV19	TRBJ2-7	-	TRBD2	CASSMSLAGYYEQYF	TGTGCCAGTAGTATGAGCCTAGCGGGTTACTACGAGCAGTACTTC
TRBV7-9	TRBJ2-2	-	TRBD1	CASKRQGGTGELFF	TGTGCCAGCAAACGACAGGGCGGCACCGGGGAGCTGTTTTTT
TRBV5-1	TRBJ1-1	-	TRBD1	CASSLGQGAPVKAFF	TGCGCCAGCAGCTTGGGTCAGGGGGCGCCTGTTAAAGCTTTCTTT
TRBV11-2	TRBJ1-4	-	TRBD1	CASSLGQDNEKLFF	TGTGCCAGCAGCTTGGGACAGGATAATGAAAAACTGTTTTTT
TRBV6-6	TRBJ1-6	-	-	CASSPGPPGSSYNSPLHF	TGTGCCAGCAGTCCGGGCCCTCCGGGAAGCTCCTATAATTCACCCCTCCACTTT
TRBV6-5	TRBJ1-4	-	TRBD1	CASRVTGVGEKLFF	TGTGCCAGCAGGGTAACAGGGGTGGGTGAAAAACTGTTTTTT
TRBV9	TRBJ2-2	-	TRBD2	CASSSSGGAFGELFF	TGTGCCAGCAGTTCAAGCGGGGGGGCCTTCGGGGAGCTGTTTTTT
TRBV28	TRBJ2-7	many	-	CASSLAGAYEQYF	TGTGCCAGCAGTTTGGCAGGGGCCTACGAGCAGTACTTC
TRBV28	TRBJ1-2	once	TRBD1	CASSGEDRRNGYTF	TGTGCCAGCAGTGGCGAGGACAGGCGAAATGGCTACACCTTC
TRBV18	TRBJ2-4	-	TRBD1	CASSHESQGARVQYF	TGTGCCAGCTCACACGAATCACAGGGGGCGCGGGTTCAGTACTTC
TRBV4-1	TRBJ2-7	once	TRBD2	CASSQVAGGYEQYF	TGCGCCAGCAGCCAGGTAGCGGGGGGGTACGAGCAGTACTTC
TRBV5-1	TRBJ2-7	once	TRBD1	CASSPGQGAPYEQYF	TGCGCCAGCAGCCCGGGACAGGGGGCTCCCTACGAGCAGTACTTC
TRBV11-3	TRBJ1-2	-	-	CASSLDQGGFGTF	TGTGCCAGCAGCTTAGACCAAGGAGGGTTTGGAACCTTC
TRBV9	TRBJ2-7	-	-	CASSVASHTYEQYF	TGTGCCAGCAGCGTAGCGTCACATACCTACGAGCAGTACTTC
TRBV18	TRBJ1-1	-	-	CASQDKFTEAFF	TGTGCCAGCCAAGACAAGTTTACTGAAGCTTTCTTT
TRBV29-1	TRBJ2-7	-	-	CSVELGGRGVKYF	TGCAGCGTTGAGCTTGGGGGCAGGGGGGTAAAGTACTTC
TRBV6-5	TRBJ1-2	-	-	CASVARPIYGYTF	TGTGCCAGCGTCGCCAGGCCTATCTATGGCTACACCTTC
TRBV27	TRBJ1-1	-	-	CASSLSRGGTEAFF	TGTGCCAGCAGTTTATCCAGGGGCGGCACTGAAGCTTTCTTT
TRBV11-2	TRBJ1-1	-	TRBD1	CASSLSGQGAFF	TGTGCCAGCAGCTTATCGGGACAGGGAGCTTTCTTT
TRBV11-2	TRBJ2-7	-	-	CASSFFEGSYEQYF	TGTGCCAGCAGCTTTTTTGAGGGTTCCTACGAGCAGTACTTC
TRBV10-3	TRBJ2-7	-	TRBD1	CAISEDREYSEQYF	TGTGCCATCAGTGAGGACAGGGAGTACAGCGAGCAGTACTTC
TRBV7-3	TRBJ2-3	-	-	CASSFDTADTQYF	TGTGCCAGCAGCTTTGACACCGCAGATACGCAGTATTTT
TRBV4-2	TRBJ2-1	-	-	CASSSPGNTRGNEQFF	TGTGCCAGCAGCTCACCCGGGAATACCCGGGGGAATGAGCAGTTCTTC
TRBV5-1	TRBJ2-1	-	-	CASSLEGFGPYNEQFF	TGCGCCAGCAGCTTGGAGGGGTTTGGTCCCTACAATGAGCAGTTCTTC
TRBV19	TRBJ2-3	-	TRBD1	CASSARDRVDTDTQYF	TGTGCCAGTAGTGCTAGGGACAGGGTAGACACAGATACGCAGTATTTT
TRBV6-5	TRBJ1-2	-	-	CASSSLGATNYGYTF	TGTGCCAGCAGTTCCCTCGGAGCTACTAACTATGGCTACACCTTC
TRBV11-3	TRBJ1-1	-	TRBD1	CASSSGTGGTEAFF	TGTGCCAGCAGCTCCGGGACAGGGGGGACTGAAGCTTTCTTT
TRBV19	TRBJ2-1	once	-	CASTYREMSYNEQFF	TGTGCCAGTACTTATCGGGAGATGTCGTACAATGAGCAGTTCTTC
TRBV12-3/TRBV12-4	TRBJ2-3	-	-	CASSLTGTDTQYF	TGTGCCAGCAGCTTAACAGGGACAGATACGCAGTATTTT
TRBV19	TRBJ1-1	-	TRBD1	CASSIAMGQSNTEAFF	TGTGCCAGTAGTATAGCCATGGGACAGTCGAACACTGAAGCTTTCTTT
TRBV6-1	TRBJ2-7	-	-	CASSEAHGAYEQYF	TGTGCCAGCAGTGAAGCGCACGGTGCCTACGAGCAGTACTTC
TRBV9	TRBJ1-1	-	TRBD1	CASSDRDRGSEAFF	TGTGCCAGCAGCGACCGGGACAGGGGGTCTGAAGCTTTCTTT
TRBV12-3/TRBV12-4	TRBJ2-5	-	-	CASSLPFQETQYF	TGTGCCAGCAGTCTCCCCTTCCAAGAGACCCAGTACTTC